The 6 T cell receptor beta chains below come from one sample, sequenced in a study of T-cell reconstitution after alpha-beta-depleted transplantation in children. Preparation of the TCRbeta library used unique molecular identifiers. MiXCR was run by TCRdb on the PCR reads, yielding one entry per CDR3 protein. Of roughly 120,000 distinct CDR3 sequences in the sample, roughly 24% were seen once. Specimen: PBMCs, mostly from graft donor cells, collected 180 days after TCRalphabeta/CD19-depleted stem cell transplant. These receptors were obtained from a male patient between 2 and 10 years old who had a stem cell transplant for chronic granulomatous disease, so the T cells may come from the graft donor.

This clonotype was recorded at least ten times. In nucleotides, the CDR3 is TGCAGTGCTAGAGAGGGAGAGCAGTACTTC. Its protein is CSAREGEQYF. The V call is TRBV20-1, the J call TRBJ2-7; D remains unclear. This CDR3 region has 10 residues. Germline V gives CDR1 DFQATT, CDR2 SNEGSKA (reference sequence). V was clipped by 0 bases and J by 7 bases, with 4 bases between them.

At least ten counts were recorded for this clonotype. CDR3 amino acids: CSARGLSGNTIYF. The CDR3 bases are TGCAGTGCTAGAGGCCTCTCTGGAAACACCATATATTTT. The chain carries TRBV20-1 and TRBJ1-3; D is undetermined. The CDR3 is made up of 13 amino acids. V was shortened by 1 base and J by 0 bases, with 4 bases between the two germline ends. CDR1 is DFQATT and CDR2 is SNEGSKA in the germline V gene (reference sequence).

This clonotype was seen ten or more times. This chain links TRBV12-3 or TRBV12-4 with TRBJ2-7; the D gene is possibly TRBD2 (6 bases). The length of the CDR3 is 16 residues. Trimming pared 4 bases from V and 3 bases from J, leaving 19 bases between. The CDR3 DNA is TGTGCCAGCAGTTCCCACCGTGGGGAGGCTTACTACGAGCAGTACTTC. This encodes CASSSHRGEAYYEQYF.

The V call is TRBV12-3 or TRBV12-4, the J call TRBJ1-3; D is unclear. Trimming stripped 5 bases from V and 0 bases from J, with 5 bases between. The CDR3 runs to 13 residues. The CDR3 sequence is CASSPISGNTIYF. The CDR3 bases are TGTGCCAGCAGTCCCATCTCTGGAAACACCATATATTTT.

This clonotype was counted only a few times. The rearrangement links TRBV5-6 to TRBJ2-7; the match to TRBD1 covers 11 bases. The CDR3 totals 15 residues. Losses at the gene ends were 4 bases for V and 5 bases for J; bases not matched to a gene: 8. From germline, CDR1 is SGHDT and CDR2 YYEEEE. The CDR3 is CASSLRTGGLNEQYF. CDR3 nucleotide sequence: TGTGCCAGCAGCCTAAGGACAGGGGGCCTCAACGAGCAGTACTTC.

This clonotype was seen many times. The gene calls are TRBV15 and TRBJ2-4, with a possible D match to TRBD2 (5 bases). Germline values: CDR1 LNHNV, CDR2 YYDKDF (reference sequence). The CDR3 length is 15 residues. The ends were cut back, 7 bases at V and 0 bases at J, with 13 bases in the middle. CDR3 protein: CATNPGLLAKNIQYF. The CDR3 DNA follows: TGTGCCACCAATCCGGGGTTACTAGCCAAAAACATTCAGTACTTC.